This record looks at one T cell receptor (beta chain) sequence and its context. V shed 7 bases, J shed 8 bases, and the junction held 14 bases outside the gene matches. This CDR3 spans 15 amino acids. Germline CDR1 and CDR2: MNHEY and SVGEGT. These data come from a study of patients and donors after allogeneic stem cell transplantation. TCRdb re-called the RT-PCR reads through MiXCR, storing one row per CDR3 protein. The data contain hundreds of thousands of distinct CDR3 sequences, approximately 16% of them seen just once; the ten biggest clones take up over 6%. J is TRBJ2-1 and V is TRBV6-2 or TRBV6-3, with 7 bases lining up with TRBD2. The source is a human donor who was either an allogeneic HSCT recipient or a stem cell or donor lymphocyte infusion donor (not recorded which). It is not recorded whose cells these are; they may come from a transplant donor. Sample: blood, either unsorted or a sorted T cell fraction (not recorded which). The CDR3 DNA sequence: TGTGCCAGCACTTCGAGCGGGAAGGGTTCGTATGAGCAGTTCTTC. Amino acids: CASTSSGKGSYEQFF.